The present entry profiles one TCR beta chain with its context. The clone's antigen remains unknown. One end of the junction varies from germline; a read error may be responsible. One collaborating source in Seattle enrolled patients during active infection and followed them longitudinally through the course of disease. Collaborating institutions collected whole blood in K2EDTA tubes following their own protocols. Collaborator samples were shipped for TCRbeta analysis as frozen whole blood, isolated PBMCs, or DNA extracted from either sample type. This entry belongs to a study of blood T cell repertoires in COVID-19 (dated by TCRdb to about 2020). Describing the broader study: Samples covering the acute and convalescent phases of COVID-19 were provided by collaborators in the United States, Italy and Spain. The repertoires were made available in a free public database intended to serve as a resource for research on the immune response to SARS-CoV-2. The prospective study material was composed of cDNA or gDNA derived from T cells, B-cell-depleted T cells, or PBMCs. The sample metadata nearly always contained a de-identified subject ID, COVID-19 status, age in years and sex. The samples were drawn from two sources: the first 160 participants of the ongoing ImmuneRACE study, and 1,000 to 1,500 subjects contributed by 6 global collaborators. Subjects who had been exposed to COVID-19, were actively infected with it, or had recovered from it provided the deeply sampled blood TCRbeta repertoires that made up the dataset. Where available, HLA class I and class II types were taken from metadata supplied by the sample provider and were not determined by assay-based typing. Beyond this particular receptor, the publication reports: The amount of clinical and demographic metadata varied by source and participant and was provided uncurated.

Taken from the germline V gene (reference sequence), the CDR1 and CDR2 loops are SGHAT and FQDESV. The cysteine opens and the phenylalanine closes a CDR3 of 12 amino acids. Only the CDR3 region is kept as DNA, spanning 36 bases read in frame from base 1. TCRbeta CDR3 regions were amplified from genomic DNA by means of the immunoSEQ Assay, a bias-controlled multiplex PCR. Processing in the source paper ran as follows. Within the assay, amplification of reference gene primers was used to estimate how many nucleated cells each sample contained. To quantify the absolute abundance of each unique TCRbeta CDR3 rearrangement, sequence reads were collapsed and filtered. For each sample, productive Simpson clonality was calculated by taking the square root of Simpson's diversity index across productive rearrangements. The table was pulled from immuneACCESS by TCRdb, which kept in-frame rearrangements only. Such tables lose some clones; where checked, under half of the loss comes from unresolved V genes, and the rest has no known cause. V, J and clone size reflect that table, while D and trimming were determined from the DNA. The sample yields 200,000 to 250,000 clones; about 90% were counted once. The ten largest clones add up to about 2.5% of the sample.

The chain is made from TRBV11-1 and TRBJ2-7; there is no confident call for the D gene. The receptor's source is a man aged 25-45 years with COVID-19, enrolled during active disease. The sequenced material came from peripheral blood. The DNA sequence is TGTGCCAGCAGCCCCCTCTCCCACGAGCAGTACTTC. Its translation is CASSPLSHEQYF. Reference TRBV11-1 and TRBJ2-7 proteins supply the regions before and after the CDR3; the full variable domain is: EAEVAQSPRYKITEKSQAVAFWCDPISGHATLYWYRQILGQGPELLVQFQDESVVDDSQLPKDRFSAERLKGVDSTLKIQPAELGDSAMYLCASSPLSHEQYFGPGTRLTVT.